A single T cell receptor (beta chain) is shown here with its context. Assay used: immunoSEQ multiplex PCR; TCRdb lists only in-frame clones, some missing. The sample yields roughly 320,000 clones, roughly 84% seen once. Treatment in this sample: roughly 19 received Ad26.COV2.S at low or high dose, single or two shots; several received placebo; per-sample allocation not given. The study sampled participants on day 63 after the first vaccine or placebo injection. Ad26.COV2.S expressed prefusion-stabilized spike from the original Wuhan strain. This sample stems from a study of Ad26.COV2.S vaccination and SARS-CoV-2 variants. Per the germline V gene, CDR1 is MNHEY and CDR2 is SVGAGI. This CDR3 contains 14 residues. The germline V and J ends were trimmed by 2 bases and 0 bases, with 8 bases remaining between them.

The receptor's source is a person aged 18-60 years who received the Ad26.COV2.S COVID-19 vaccine or a placebo. The V call is TRBV6-5, the J call TRBJ2-7; no reliable D call. Material: peripheral blood, obtained in a trial of Ad26.COV2.S vaccine versus placebo. CDR3 region: CASSYAPSSYEQYF. The CDR3 DNA is TGTGCCAGCAGTTACGCACCCAGCTCCTACGAGCAGTACTTC.